The 10 T cell receptor beta chains below were found in one sample sequenced in a study of T cells in localized non-small cell lung cancer. Method: immunoSEQ multiplex PCR; TCRdb's copy keeps in-frame clones and lacks some. The repertoire holds about 79,000 clones, about four fifths seen once, with about 13% in the top ten. This material consisted of peripheral blood, taken before any cancer treatment. These TCRs come from a female donor aged 60 or older with stage I lung adenocarcinoma.

V is TRBV4-1 and J is TRBJ1-3, with D unresolved. V lost 5 bases and J lost 3, with 14 bases in between. The CDR3 contains 15 residues. Germline V gene sequence: CDR1 MGHRA, CDR2 YSYEKL. The DNA of the CDR3 is TGCGCCAGCAGCTCTTCCGGGTCTTTTGGAAACACCATATATTTT. Its translation is CASSSSGSFGNTIYF.

The J gene is TRBJ1-2, the V gene TRBV6-5; 9 nucleotides agree with TRBD1. CDR3 length equals 14 residues. With V trimmed by 2 bases and J by 10 bases, 8 bases remained unmatched. Germline V gene lookup returns CDR1 MNHEY and CDR2 SVGAGI. Here the CDR3 reads CASSYAPGQGDYTF. CDR3 nucleotide sequence: TGTGCCAGCAGTTACGCCCCGGGACAGGGCGACTACACCTTC.

CDR3 in DNA: TGTGCCAGCAGCAAAGGGGCGGGACAGGGATTTTACAATGAGCAGTTCTTC. Translated: CASSKGAGQGFYNEQFF. V is TRBV21-1 and J is TRBJ2-1; TRBD1, the table's D call, was not compared with the DNA. TRBV21-1 is flagged as a pseudogene. The CDR3 runs to 17 residues.

The chain couples TRBV5-1 to TRBJ1-5; 10 positions agree with TRBD1. V was pared by 4 bases and J by 5 bases, with 3 bases of the junction left unmatched. Germline loops: CDR1 SGHRS, CDR2 YFSETQ. This CDR3 has 14 residues. The CDR3 sequence is CASSPGQGYQPQHF. As DNA, the CDR3 is TGCGCCAGCAGCCCGGGACAGGGGTATCAGCCCCAGCATTTT.

This clone has a single count. The CDR3 region is CASSRRTGNTEAFF. The CDR3 DNA reads TGTGCCAGCAGTCGAAGGACGGGGAACACTGAAGCTTTCTTT. The chain couples TRBV6-5 to TRBJ1-1, with no clear D. The CDR3 totals 14 residues. Germline V gene lookup returns CDR1 MNHEY and CDR2 SVGAGI. Trimming shortened V by 5 bases and J by 1 base, and 11 bases separated the two germline ends.

For this clone: This sample also contains other DNA sequences that code for the same CDR3. The chain uses TRBV18 and TRBJ2-7; D gene uncertain. From germline, CDR1 is KGHSH and CDR2 LQKENI. The V and J ends lost 2 bases and 3 bases respectively, with 5 bases between them. The CDR3 spans 12 residues. CDR3 residues: CASSPSSYEQYF. The DNA for the CDR3 is TGTGCCAGCTCACCATCTAGCTACGAGCAGTACTTC.

The chain uses TRBV7-9 and TRBJ1-5; D is possibly TRBD1 (5 bases). CDR1 is SEHNR and CDR2 is FQNEAQ in the germline V gene (reference sequence). Trimming took 5 bases from V and 7 from J, leaving 18 bases between them. This CDR3 is 15 amino acids long. The CDR3 DNA is TGTGCCAGCAGCCAAGCGTCAGCCTGGGACCAGCCCCAGCATTTT. Protein product: CASSQASAWDQPQHF.

The V and J genes are TRBV5-4 and TRBJ1-3, with TRBD1 matching over 7 bases. Unmatched junction bases numbered 5, after V lost 0 bases and J lost 2 bases. From germline, CDR1 is SGHNT and CDR2 YYREEE (reference sequence). This CDR3 is 16 amino acids long. The chain's CDR3 is CASSLERDRAGNTIYF. The CDR3 nucleotides are TGTGCCAGCAGCTTGGAACGCGACAGGGCTGGAAACACCATATATTTT.

On this clone: Other DNA sequences in the same sample also yield this CDR3. The rearrangement joins TRBV6-5 to TRBJ1-2; D is undetermined. Germline CDR1 and CDR2: MNHEY and SVGAGI. V lost 2 bases, J lost 2 bases, and 6 bases lay in between. This CDR3 is built from 13 residues. DNA of the CDR3: TGTGCCAGCAGTTACGGCAGAAACTATGGCTACACCTTC. This sequence encodes CASSYGRNYGYTF.

The CDR3 DNA sequence: TGTGCCAGCAGTCGGCCTACAGGGGGAAACACTGAAGCTTTCTTT. Translating it yields CASSRPTGGNTEAFF. This rearrangement joins TRBV6-1 to TRBJ1-1; 8 bases are shared with TRBD1. Per the germline V gene, CDR1 is MNHNS and CDR2 is SASEGT. The V gene end was trimmed by 5 bases and the J gene end by 2 bases; junction bases not matched to a gene: 7. The CDR3 is 15 residues long.